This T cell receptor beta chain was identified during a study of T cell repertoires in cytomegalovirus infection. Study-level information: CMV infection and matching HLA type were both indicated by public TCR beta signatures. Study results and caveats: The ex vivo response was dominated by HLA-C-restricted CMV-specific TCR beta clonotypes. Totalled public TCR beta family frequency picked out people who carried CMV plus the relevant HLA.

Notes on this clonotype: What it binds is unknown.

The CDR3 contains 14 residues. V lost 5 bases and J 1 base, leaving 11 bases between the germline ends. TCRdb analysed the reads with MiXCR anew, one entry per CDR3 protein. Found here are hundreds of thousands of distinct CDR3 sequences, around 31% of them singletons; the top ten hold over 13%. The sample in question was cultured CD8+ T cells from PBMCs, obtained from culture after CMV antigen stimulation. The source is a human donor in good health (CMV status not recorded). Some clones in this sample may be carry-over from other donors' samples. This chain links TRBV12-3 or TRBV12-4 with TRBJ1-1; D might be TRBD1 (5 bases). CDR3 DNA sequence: TGTGCCAGCAGTCCGGCGAGGGGGAACACTGAAGCTTTCTTT. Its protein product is CASSPARGNTEAFF.